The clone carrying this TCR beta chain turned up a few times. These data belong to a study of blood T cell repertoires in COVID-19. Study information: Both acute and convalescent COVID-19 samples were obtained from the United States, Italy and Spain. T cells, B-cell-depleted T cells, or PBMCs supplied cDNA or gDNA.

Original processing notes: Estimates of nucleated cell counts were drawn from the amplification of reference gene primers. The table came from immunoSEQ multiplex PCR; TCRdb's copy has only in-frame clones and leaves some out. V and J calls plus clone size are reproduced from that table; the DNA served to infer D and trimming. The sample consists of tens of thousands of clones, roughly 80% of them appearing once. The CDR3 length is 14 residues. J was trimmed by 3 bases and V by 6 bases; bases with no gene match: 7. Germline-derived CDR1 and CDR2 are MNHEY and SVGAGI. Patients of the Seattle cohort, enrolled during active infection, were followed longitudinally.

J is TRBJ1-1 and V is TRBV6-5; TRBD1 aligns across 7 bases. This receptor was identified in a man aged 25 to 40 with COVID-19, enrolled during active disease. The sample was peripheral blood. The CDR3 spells CASRRQGMDTEAFF. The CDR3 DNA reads TGTGCCAGCAGACGACAGGGAATGGACACTGAAGCTTTCTTT.